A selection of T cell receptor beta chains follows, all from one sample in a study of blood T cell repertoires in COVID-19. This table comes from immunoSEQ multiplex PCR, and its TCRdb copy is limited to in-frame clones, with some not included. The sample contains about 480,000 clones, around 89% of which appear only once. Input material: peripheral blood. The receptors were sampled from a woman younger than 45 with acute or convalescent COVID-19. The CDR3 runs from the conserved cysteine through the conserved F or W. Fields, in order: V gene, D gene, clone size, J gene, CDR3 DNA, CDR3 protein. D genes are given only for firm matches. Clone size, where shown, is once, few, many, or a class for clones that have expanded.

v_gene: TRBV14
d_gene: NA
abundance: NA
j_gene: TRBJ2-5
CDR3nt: TGTGCCAGCAGCCAAAGCATAGAGACCCAGTACTTC
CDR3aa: CASSQSIETQYF

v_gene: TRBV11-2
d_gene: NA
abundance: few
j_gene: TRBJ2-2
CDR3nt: TGTGCCAGCAGCCCTAGAGGCGGATCGAACACCGGGGAGCTGTTTTTT
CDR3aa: CASSPRGGSNTGELFF

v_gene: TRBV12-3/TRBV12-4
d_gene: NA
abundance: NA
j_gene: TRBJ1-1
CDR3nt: TGTGCCAGCAGTGCCACAGGGAACACTGAAGCTTTCTTT
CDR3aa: CASSATGNTEAFF

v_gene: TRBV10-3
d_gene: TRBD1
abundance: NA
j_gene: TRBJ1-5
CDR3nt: TGTGCCACCGGTACAGGGGGGGATAGCAATCAGCCCCAGCATTTT
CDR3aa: CATGTGGDSNQPQHF

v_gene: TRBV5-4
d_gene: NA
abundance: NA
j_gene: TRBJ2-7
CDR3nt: TGTGCCAGCAGCCCACGAGGGGGGGCGTACTACGAGCAGTACTTC
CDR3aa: CASSPRGGAYYEQYF

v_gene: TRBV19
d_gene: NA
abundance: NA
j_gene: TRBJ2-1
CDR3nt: TGTGCCAGTAGTGTACGTGCCCCACATCCAGGGAATGAGCAGTTCTTC
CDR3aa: CASSVRAPHPGNEQFF

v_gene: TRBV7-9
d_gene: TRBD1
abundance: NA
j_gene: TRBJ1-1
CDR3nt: TGTGCCAGCAGCTTAGCCAGGGGGCTTGGCACTGAAGCTTTCTTT
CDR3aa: CASSLARGLGTEAFF

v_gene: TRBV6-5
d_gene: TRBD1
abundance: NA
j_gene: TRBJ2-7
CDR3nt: TGTGCCGGAGAACAGGGGGCGATCCCCTACGAGCAGTACTTC
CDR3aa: CAGEQGAIPYEQYF

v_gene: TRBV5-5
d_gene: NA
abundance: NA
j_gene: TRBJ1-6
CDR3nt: TGTGCCAGCAGCTCCACCCCACCAGGGTCTAATTCACCCCTCCACTTT
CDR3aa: CASSSTPPGSNSPLHF

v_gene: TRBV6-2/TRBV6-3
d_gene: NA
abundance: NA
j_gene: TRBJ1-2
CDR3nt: TGTGCCAGCAGTTTCACATGGGGAGGAACCTACTATGGCTACACCTTC
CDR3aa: CASSFTWGGTYYGYTF

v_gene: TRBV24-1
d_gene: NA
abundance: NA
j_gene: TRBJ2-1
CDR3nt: TGTGCCACCAGCCGGCCAGAGGGCCGGGAGCAGTTCTTC
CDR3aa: CATSRPEGREQFF

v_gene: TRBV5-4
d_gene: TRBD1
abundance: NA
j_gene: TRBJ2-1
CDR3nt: TGTGCCAGCAGCCCTAGAACAGGGGTTTACAATGAGCAGTTCTTC
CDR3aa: CASSPRTGVYNEQFF

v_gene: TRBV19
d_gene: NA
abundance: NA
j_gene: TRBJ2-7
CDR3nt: TGTGCCAGTAGTATCGGCAGGGGATCCTACGAGCAGTACTTC
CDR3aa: CASSIGRGSYEQYF

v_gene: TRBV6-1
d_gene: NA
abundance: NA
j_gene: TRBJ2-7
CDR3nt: TGTGCCAGCAGTGAGACGGACAAGGGGGACGAGCAGTACTTC
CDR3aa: CASSETDKGDEQYF

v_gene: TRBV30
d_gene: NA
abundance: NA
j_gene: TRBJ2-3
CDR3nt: TGTGCCTGGAGTGTTCTAGGAGATACGCAGTATTTT
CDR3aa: CAWSVLGDTQYF

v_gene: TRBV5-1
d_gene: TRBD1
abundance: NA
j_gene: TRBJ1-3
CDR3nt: TGCGCCAGCAGCCCGGACAGGGGCTCTGGAAACACCATATATTTT
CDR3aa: CASSPDRGSGNTIYF

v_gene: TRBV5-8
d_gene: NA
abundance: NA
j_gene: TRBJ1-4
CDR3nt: TGTGCCAGCAGCTTGGTAGGGGCCGTCGCGACTAATGAAAAACTGTTTTTT
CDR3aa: CASSLVGAVATNEKLFF

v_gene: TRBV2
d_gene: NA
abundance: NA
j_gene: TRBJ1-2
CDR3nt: TGTGCCAGCAGTGGGGCGGCAGACAGTTTCTACACCTTC
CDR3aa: CASSGAADSFYTF

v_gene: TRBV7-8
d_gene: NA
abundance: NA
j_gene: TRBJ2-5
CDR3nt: TGTGCCAGCAGCTTGGCGTCAGGGCAAGAGACCCAGTACTTC
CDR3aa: CASSLASGQETQYF

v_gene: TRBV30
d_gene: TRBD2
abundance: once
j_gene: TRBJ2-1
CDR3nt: TGTGCCTGGAGTGTACTTCTAGCGGGGGGCCATGAGCAGTTCTTC
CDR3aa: CAWSVLLAGGHEQFF

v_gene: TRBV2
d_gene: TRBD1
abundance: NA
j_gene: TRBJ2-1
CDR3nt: TGTGCCAGCAGGAAGGGGGCCAATGTTCAAAATGAGCAGTTCTTC
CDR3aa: CASRKGANVQNEQFF

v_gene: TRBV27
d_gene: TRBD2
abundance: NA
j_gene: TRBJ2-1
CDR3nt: TGTGCCACAAAAGCGGGAGTCAGCTCCTACAATGAGCAGTTCTTC
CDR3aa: CATKAGVSSYNEQFF

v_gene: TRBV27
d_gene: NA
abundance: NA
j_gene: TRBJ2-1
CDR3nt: TGTGCCAGCAGGAGCCCGATCGGTGAGCAGTTCTTC
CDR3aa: CASRSPIGEQFF

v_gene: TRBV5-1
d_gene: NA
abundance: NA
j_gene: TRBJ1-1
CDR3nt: TGCGCCAGCAGCTTGGATCGGGGAAACACTGAAGCTTTCTTT
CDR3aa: CASSLDRGNTEAFF

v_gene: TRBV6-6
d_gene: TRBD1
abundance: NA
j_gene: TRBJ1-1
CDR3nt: TGTGCCAGCAGTTGGGGGACAGGGCCCACTGAAGCTTTCTTT
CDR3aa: CASSWGTGPTEAFF

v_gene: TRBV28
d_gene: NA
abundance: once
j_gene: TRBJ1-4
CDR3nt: TGTGCCAGCAGTTTACCCATTGGCAGGGTTTTCCGAAAACTGTTTTTT
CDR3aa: CASSLPIGRVFRKLFF

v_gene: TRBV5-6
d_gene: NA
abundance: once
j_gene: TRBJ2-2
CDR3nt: TGTGCCAGCAGCCTCGGGTGGAACACCGGGGAGCTGTTTTTT
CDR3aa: CASSLGWNTGELFF

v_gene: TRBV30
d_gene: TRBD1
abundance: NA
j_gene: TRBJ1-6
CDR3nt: TGTGCCTGGAGTGATGGACAGGGGGATAATTCACCCCTCCACTTT
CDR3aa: CAWSDGQGDNSPLHF

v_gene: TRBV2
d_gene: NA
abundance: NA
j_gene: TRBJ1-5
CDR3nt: TGTGCCAGCAGTGAAGACAGGGATAATCGCAATCAGCCCCAGCATTTT
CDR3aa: CASSEDRDNRNQPQHF

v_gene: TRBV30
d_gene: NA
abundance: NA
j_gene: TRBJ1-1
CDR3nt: TGTGCCTGGAGTATAGGGGGAAACACTGAAGCTTTCTTT
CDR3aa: CAWSIGGNTEAFF

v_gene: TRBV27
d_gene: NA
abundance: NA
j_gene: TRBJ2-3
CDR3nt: TGTGCCAGCAGTTTATATGGGGGGTCGGCAGATACGCAGTATTTT
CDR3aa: CASSLYGGSADTQYF

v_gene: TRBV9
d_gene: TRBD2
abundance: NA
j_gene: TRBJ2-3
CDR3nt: TGTGCCAGCAGCGTAGCGGGGGGATCCACAGATACGCAGTATTTT
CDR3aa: CASSVAGGSTDTQYF

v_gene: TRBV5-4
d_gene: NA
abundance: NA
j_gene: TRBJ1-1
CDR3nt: TGTGCCAGCAGCTTGGTGACAGGCGGTCTCACTGAAGCTTTCTTT
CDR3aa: CASSLVTGGLTEAFF